This T cell receptor (beta chain) was captured in a study of cytomegalovirus exposure and HLA in healthy donors. General study results and limits: TCR beta sequences numbering around 15,000 were associated with HLA alleles at 0.05 false discovery rate in a later analysis.

Trimming cost V 8 bases and J 3 bases, with 10 bases left between them. The CDR3 consists of 12 residues. The PCR made use of 60 Vbeta and 13 Jbeta primers. This table comes from immunoSEQ multiplex PCR, and its TCRdb copy is limited to in-frame clones, with some not included. The sample lists approximately 150,000 clones; over 70% were seen once. Remarks on this clone: Its antigen is not known.

The TCR was taken from a woman aged 40 to 50 in good health and CMV-seronegative. J is TRBJ1-2 and V is TRBV23-1, with no clear D. TRBV23-1 is an open reading frame whose function is uncertain. The specimen sequenced was PBMCs. CDR3 nucleotide sequence: TGCGCCAGCCTGACATCCTACTATGGCTACACCTTC. Its translation: CASLTSYYGYTF.